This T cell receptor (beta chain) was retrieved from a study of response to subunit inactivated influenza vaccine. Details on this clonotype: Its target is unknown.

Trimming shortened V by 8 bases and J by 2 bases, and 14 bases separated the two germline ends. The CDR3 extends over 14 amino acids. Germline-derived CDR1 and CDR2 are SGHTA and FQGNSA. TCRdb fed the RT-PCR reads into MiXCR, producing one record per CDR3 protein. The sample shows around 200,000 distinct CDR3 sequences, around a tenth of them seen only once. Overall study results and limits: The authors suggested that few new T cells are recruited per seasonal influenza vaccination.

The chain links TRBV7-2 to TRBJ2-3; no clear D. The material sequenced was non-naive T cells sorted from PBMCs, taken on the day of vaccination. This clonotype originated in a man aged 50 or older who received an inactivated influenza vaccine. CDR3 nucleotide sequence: TGTGCCAGCCAACTGTCCCGGTTCACAGATACGCAGTATTTT. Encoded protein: CASQLSRFTDTQYF.